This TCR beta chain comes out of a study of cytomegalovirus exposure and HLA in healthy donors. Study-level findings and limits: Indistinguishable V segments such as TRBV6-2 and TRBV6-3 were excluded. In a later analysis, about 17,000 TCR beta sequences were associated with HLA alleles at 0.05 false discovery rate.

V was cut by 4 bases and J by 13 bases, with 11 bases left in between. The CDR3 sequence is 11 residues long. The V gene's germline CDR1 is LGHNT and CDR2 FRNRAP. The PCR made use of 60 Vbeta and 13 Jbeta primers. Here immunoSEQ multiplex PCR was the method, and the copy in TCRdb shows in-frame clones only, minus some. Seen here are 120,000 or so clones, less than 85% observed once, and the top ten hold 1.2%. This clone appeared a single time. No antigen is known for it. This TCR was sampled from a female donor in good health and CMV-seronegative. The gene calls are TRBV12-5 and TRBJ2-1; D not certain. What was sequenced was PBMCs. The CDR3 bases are TGTGCTAGTGGTTCCGGATCAGGACAGTTCTTC. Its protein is CASGSGSGQFF.